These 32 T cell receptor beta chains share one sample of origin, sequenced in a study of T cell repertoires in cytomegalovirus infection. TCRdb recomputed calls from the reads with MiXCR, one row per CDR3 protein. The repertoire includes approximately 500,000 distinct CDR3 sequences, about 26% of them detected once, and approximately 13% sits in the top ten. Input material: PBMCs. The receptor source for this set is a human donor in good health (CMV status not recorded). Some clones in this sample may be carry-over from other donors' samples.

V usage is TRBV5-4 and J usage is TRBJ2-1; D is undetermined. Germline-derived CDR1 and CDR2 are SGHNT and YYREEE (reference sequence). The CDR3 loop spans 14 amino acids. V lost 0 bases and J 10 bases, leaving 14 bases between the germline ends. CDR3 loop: CASSLGHGMNEQFF. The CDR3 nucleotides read TGTGCCAGCAGCTTGGGGCACGGAATGAACGAGCAGTTCTTC. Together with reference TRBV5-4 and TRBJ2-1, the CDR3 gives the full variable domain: ETGVTQSPTHLIKTRGQQVTLRCSSQSGHNTVSWYQQALGQGPQFIFQYYREEENGRGNFPPRFSGLQFPNYSSELNVNALELDDSALYLCASSLGHGMNEQFFGPGTRLTVL.

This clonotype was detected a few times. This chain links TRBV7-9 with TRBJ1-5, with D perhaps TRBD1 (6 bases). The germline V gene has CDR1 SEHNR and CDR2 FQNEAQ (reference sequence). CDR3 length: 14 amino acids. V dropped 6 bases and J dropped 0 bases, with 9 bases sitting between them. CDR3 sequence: CASRPGDSNQPQHF. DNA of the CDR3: TGTGCCAGCAGACCAGGGGATAGCAATCAGCCCCAGCATTTT.

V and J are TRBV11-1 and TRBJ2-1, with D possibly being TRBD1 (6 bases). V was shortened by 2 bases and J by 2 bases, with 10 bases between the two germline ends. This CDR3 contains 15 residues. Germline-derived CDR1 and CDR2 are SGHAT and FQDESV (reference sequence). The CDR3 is CASSLRDMTYNEQFF. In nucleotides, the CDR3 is TGTGCCAGCAGCTTAAGGGACATGACCTACAATGAGCAGTTCTTC.

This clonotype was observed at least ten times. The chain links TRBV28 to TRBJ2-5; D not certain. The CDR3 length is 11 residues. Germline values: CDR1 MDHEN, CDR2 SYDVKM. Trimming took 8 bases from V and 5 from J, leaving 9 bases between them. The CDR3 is CASRLEETQYF. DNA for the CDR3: TGTGCCAGCCGACTCGAGGAGACCCAGTACTTC. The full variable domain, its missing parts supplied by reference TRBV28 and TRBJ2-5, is DVKVTQSSRYLVKRTGEKVFLECVQDMDHENMFWYRQDPGLGLRLIYFSYDVKMKEKGDIPEGYSVSREKKERFSLILESASTNQTSMYLCASRLEETQYFGPGTRLLVL.

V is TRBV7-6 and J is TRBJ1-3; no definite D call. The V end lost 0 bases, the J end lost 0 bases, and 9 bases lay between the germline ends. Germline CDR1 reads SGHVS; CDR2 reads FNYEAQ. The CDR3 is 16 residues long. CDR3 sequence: CASSLAAADSGNTIYF. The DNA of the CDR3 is TGTGCCAGCAGCTTAGCGGCAGCTGACTCTGGAAACACCATATATTTT.

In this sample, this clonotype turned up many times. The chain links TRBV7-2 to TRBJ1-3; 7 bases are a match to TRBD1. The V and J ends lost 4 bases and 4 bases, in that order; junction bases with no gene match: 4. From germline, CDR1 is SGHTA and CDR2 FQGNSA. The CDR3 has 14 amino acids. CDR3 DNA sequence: TGTGCCAGCAGCTCACAGGGACAGGGAAACACCATATATTTT. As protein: CASSSQGQGNTIYF.

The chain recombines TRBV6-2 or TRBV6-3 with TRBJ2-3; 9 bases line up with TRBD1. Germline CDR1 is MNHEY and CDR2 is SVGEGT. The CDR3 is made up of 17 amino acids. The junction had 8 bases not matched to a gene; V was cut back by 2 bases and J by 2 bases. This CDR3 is CASSYAVGTGHTDTQYF. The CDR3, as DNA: TGTGCCAGCAGTTACGCCGTAGGGACAGGGCACACAGATACGCAGTATTTT.

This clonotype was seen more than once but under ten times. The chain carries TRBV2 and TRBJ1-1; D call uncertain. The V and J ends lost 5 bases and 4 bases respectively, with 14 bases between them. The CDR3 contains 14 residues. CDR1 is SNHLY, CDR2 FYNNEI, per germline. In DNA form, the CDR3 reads TGTGCCAGCAGTCAAACTGACGCGGCCACTGAAGCTTTCTTT. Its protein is CASSQTDAATEAFF.

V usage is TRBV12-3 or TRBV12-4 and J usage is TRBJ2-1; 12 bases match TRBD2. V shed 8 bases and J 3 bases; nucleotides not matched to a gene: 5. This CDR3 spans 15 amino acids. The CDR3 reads CASHTSGRNYNEQFF. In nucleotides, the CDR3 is TGTGCCAGCCATACTAGCGGGAGGAACTACAATGAGCAGTTCTTC.

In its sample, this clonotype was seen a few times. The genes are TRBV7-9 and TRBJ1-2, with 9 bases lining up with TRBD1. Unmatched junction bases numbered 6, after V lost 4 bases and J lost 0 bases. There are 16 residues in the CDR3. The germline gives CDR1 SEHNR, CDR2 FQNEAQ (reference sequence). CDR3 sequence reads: CASSSDRGKANYGYTF. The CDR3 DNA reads TGTGCCAGCAGCTCCGACAGGGGGAAAGCTAACTATGGCTACACCTTC.

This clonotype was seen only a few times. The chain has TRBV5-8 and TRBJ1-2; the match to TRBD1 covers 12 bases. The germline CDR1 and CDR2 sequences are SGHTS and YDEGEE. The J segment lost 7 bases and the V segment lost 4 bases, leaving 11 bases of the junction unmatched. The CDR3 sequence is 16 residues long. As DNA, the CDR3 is TGTGCCAGCAGCAACGAACCGGGACAGGGGGCGCGTGGCTACACCTTC. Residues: CASSNEPGQGARGYTF.

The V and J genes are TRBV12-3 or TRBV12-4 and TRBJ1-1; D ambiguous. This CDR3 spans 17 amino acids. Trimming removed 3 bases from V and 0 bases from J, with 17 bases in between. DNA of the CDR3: TGTGCCAGCAGTTTCATCTTGGGGAATACTATGAACACTGAAGCTTTCTTT. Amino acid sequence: CASSFILGNTMNTEAFF.

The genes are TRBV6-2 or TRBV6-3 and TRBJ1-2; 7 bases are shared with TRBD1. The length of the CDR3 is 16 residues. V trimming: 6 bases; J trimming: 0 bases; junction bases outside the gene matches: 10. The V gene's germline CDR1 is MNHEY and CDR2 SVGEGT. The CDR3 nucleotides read TGTGCCAGCAGACCCCCGGGACAGACTGCTAACTATGGCTACACCTTC. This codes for CASRPPGQTANYGYTF.

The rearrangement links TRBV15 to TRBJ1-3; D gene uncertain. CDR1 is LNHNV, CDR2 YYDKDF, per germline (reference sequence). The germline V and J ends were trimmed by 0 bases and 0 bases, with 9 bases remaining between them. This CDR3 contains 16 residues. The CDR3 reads CATSREASHSGNTIYF. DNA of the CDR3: TGTGCCACCAGCAGAGAAGCATCCCACTCTGGAAACACCATATATTTT.

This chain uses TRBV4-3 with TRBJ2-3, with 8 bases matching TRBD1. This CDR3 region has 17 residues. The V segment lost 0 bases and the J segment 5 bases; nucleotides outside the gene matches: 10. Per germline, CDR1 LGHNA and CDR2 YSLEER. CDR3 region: CASSQDGGRGQRDTQYF. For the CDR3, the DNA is TGCGCCAGCAGCCAAGATGGAGGCAGGGGGCAGAGAGATACGCAGTATTTT.

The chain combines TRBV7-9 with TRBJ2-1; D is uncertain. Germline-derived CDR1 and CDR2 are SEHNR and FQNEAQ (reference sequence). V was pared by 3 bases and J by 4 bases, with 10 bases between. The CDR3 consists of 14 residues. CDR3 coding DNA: TGTGCCAGCAGCTTCTTAGACCCATACAATGAGCAGTTCTTC. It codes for CASSFLDPYNEQFF. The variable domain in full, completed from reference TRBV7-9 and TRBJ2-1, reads DTGVSQNPRHKITKRGQNVTFRCDPISEHNRLYWYRQTLGQGPEFLTYFQNEAQLEKSRLLSDRFSAERPKGSFSTLEIQRTEQGDSAMYLCASSFLDPYNEQFFGPGTRLTVL.

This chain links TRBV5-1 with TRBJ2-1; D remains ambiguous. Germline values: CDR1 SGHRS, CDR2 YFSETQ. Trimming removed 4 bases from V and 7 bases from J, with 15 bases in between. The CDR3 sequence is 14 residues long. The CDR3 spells CASSASASGNEQFF. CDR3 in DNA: TGCGCCAGCAGCGCCTCGGCTAGTGGAAATGAGCAGTTCTTC.

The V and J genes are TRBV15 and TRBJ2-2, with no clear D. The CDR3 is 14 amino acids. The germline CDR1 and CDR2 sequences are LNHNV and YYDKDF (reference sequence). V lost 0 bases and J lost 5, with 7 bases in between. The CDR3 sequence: CATSRDVGTGELFF. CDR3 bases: TGTGCCACCAGCAGAGATGTGGGGACCGGGGAGCTGTTTTTT.

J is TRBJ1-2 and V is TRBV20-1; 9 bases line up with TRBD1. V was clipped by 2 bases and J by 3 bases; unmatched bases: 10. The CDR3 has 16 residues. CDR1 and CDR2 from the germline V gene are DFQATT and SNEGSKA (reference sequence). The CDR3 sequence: CSARLLGTGRHYGYTF. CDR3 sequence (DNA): TGCAGTGCTAGATTACTTGGGACAGGGAGGCACTATGGCTACACCTTC.

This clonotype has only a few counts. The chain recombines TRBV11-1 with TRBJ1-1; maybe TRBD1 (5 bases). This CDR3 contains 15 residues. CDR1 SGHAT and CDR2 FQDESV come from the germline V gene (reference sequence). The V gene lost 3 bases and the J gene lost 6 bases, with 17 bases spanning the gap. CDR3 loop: CASSLGPGRKAEAFF. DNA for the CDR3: TGTGCCAGCAGCTTGGGCCCGGGGCGCAAAGCTGAAGCTTTCTTT. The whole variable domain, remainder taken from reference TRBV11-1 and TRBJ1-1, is EAEVAQSPRYKITEKSQAVAFWCDPISGHATLYWYRQILGQGPELLVQFQDESVVDDSQLPKDRFSAERLKGVDSTLKIQPAELGDSAMYLCASSLGPGRKAEAFFGQGTRLTVV.

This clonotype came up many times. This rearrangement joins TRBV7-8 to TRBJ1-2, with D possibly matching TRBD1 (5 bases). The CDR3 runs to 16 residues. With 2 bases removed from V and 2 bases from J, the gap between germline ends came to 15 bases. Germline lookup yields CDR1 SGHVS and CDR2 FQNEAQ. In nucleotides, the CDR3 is TGTGCCAGCAGCTTATTCGGGGGAGGAGACAACTATGGCTACACCTTC. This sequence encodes CASSLFGGGDNYGYTF.

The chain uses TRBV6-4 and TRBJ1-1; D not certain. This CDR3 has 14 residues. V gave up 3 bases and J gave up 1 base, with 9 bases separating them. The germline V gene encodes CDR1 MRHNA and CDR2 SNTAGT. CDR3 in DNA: TGTGCCAGCAGTGAGGGATGGAAGAACACTGAAGCTTTCTTT. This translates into CASSEGWKNTEAFF.

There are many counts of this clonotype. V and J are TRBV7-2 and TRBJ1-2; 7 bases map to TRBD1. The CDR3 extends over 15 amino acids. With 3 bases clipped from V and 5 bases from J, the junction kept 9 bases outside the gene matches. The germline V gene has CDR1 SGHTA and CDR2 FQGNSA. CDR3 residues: CASSFGQGVWYGYTF. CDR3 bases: TGTGCCAGCAGCTTCGGGCAGGGGGTATGGTATGGCTACACCTTC.

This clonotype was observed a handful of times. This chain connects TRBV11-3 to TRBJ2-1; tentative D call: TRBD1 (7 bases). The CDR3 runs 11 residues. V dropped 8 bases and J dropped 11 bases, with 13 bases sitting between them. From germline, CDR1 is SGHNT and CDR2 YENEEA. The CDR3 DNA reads TGTGCCAGCCGCTCAGGGGGGAAGCAGTTCTTC. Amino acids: CASRSGGKQFF.

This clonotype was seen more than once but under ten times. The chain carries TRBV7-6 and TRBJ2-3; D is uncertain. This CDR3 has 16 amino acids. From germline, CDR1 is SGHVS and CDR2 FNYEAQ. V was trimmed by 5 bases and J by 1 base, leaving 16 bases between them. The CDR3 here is CASSPLSGARTDTQYF. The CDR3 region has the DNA TGTGCCAGCAGCCCCCTTTCGGGCGCACGCACAGATACGCAGTATTTT.

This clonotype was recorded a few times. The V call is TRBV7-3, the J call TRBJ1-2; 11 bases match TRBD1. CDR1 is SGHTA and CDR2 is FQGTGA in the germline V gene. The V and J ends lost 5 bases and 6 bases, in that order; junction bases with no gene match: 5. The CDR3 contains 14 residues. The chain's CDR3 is CASSAGTGGDGYTF. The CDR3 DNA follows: TGTGCCAGCAGCGCCGGGACAGGGGGAGATGGCTACACCTTC.

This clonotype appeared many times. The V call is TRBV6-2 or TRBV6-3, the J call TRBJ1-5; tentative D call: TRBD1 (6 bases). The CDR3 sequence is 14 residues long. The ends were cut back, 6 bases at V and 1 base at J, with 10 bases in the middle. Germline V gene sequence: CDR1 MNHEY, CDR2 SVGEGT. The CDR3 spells CASSIGQSNQPQHF. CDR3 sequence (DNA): TGTGCCAGCAGCATCGGACAGAGCAATCAGCCCCAGCATTTT.

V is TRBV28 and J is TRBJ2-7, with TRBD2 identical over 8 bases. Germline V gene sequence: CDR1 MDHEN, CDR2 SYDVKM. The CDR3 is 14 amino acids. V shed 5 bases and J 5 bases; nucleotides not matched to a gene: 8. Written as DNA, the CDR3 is TGTGCCAGCAGTGAGCGGGAGACAGTAAACGAGCAGTACTTC. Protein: CASSERETVNEQYF.

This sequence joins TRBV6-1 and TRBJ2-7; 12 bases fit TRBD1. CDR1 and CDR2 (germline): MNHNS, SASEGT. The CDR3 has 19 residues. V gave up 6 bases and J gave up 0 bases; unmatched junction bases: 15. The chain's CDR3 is CASRLYSGTGGRSSYEQYF. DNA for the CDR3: TGTGCCAGCAGACTTTATTCCGGGACAGGGGGCAGAAGCTCCTACGAGCAGTACTTC.

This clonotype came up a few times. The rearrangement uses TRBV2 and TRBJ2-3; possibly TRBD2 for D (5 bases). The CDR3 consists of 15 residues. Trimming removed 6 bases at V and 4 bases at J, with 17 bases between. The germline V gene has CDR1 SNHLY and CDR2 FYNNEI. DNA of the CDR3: TGTGCCAGCAGGGTTCCGGGGATTATGTCAGATACGCAGTATTTT. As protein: CASRVPGIMSDTQYF.

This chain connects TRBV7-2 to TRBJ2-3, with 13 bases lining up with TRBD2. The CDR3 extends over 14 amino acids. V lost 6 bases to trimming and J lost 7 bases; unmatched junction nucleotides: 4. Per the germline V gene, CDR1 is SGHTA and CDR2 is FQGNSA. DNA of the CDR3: TGTGCCAGCAGTGAGGGACTAGCGGGGTATACGCAGTATTTT. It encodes CASSEGLAGYTQYF.

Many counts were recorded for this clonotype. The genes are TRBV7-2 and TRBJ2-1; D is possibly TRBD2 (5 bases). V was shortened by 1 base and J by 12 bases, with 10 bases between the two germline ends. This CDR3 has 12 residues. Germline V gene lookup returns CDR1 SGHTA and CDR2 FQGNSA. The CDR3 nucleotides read TGTGCCAGCAGCTTAGATCCGACTACGCAGTTCTTC. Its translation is CASSLDPTTQFF.